This TCR beta chain is from a study of T cell responses to AZD1222 COVID-19 vaccine. Here immunoSEQ multiplex PCR was the method, and the copy in TCRdb shows in-frame clones only, minus some. Here the sample spans about 97,000 clones, 87% being singletons. Remarks on this clone: Antigen specificity is unknown.

This CDR3 is 17 amino acids long. Germline V gene lookup returns CDR1 SGHDN and CDR2 FVKESK. V was pared by 4 bases and J by 2 bases, with 6 bases of the junction left unmatched. Whole-study findings and limits: There were mostly white British donors and more females than males, and clonal diversity was possibly underestimated. Spike-specific TCR repertoires showed rising breadth and depth after two AZD1222 doses. Close to half of all spike-specific TCRs reportedly target regions of the variants that are unmutated.

This TCR was recovered from an adult who received the AZD1222 COVID-19 vaccine. This sample comprised peripheral blood, obtained 28 days after the second AZD1222 dose. The genes are TRBV14 and TRBJ2-3; 13 positions match TRBD2. CDR3 DNA sequence: TGTGCCAGCAGCCGGACGACTAGCGGGGGGCCCACAGATACGCAGTATTTT. Amino acids: CASSRTTSGGPTDTQYF.